Listed below are T cell receptor beta chains from one sample, sequenced in a study of cytomegalovirus exposure and HLA in healthy donors. TCRdb keeps only in-frame clones here, not all; method: immunoSEQ multiplex PCR. Of some 180,000 clones detected, 75% to 85% appear once; the ten largest clones hold about 2.5%. The sample was PBMCs. These receptors originate from a woman aged 25 to 39 in good health and CMV-seropositive. The CDR3 runs from the conserved cysteine through the conserved F or W. Some rows mark clone size as missing; the rest say once, few, many or name a class of expanded clone.

J	V	size	CDR3
TRBJ2-3	TRBV7-9	-	CASSFPGTDTQYF
TRBJ2-1	TRBV4-1	few	CASSQVRNEQFF
TRBJ2-7	TRBV4-3	-	CASSQAYTPSYEQYF
TRBJ1-4	TRBV7-2	-	CASSLARGSEKLFF
TRBJ1-1	TRBV6-1	-	CASTDGIQREAFF
TRBJ2-5	TRBV4-1	-	CASSPKTGGGETQYF
TRBJ1-1	TRBV19	-	CASSVQGAQGEAFF
-	TRBV11-2	-	CASSLAGLAGDEQYF
TRBJ1-3	TRBV4-3	-	CASSQVVRSPGNTIYF
TRBJ2-2	TRBV27	few	CASRLQGGGELFF
TRBJ1-5	TRBV19	-	CASGAGNQPQHF
TRBJ2-7	TRBV27	-	CASSSQPSGAYEQYF
-	TRBV2	-	CASSVRYEQYF
TRBJ1-2	TRBV5-6	few	CASSLDIGSAGGYTF
TRBJ2-2	TRBV30	-	CAWSGSAGGLNTGELFF
TRBJ2-2	TRBV7-2	-	CASSRTSGGENTGELFF
-	TRBV6-6	-	CASRSSSLEAYEQYF
TRBJ1-2	TRBV9	few	CASSGNREGYTF
TRBJ2-2	TRBV18	-	CASSPPGLIGTGELFF
TRBJ2-7	TRBV10-3	-	CAISAGTTAGAPAYEQYF
TRBJ1-1	TRBV6-1	-	CASRRGLNTEAFF
TRBJ2-7	TRBV5-4	-	CASSFSGGPYEQYF
TRBJ2-7	TRBV19	few	CASSHGLAGGPDEQYF
TRBJ2-3	TRBV6-5	-	CASSSQTSGRTDTQYF
TRBJ2-3	TRBV6-5	-	CASTAGERDTQYF
TRBJ2-3	TRBV5-6	-	CASSLVIAGEGTDTQYF
TRBJ1-5	TRBV29-1	-	CSVEGDFGQPQHF
TRBJ1-2	TRBV7-9	-	CASSRGGPGGVNYGYTF
-	TRBV2	-	CASSGGHLSSYEQYF
TRBJ1-5	TRBV19	many	CASSATRTGRGNQPQHF
TRBJ1-2	TRBV6-5	-	CASSNKGGGYGYTF
TRBJ1-6	TRBV7-8	-	CASSLANRAGGINSPLHF
TRBJ1-5	TRBV19	-	CASRRQGDNQPQHF
-	TRBV28	-	CASSRGTGASYEQYF
TRBJ1-5	TRBV7-2	-	CASSLASQGAGQPQHF
TRBJ2-1	TRBV7-8	-	CASRDRRSNEQFF
TRBJ1-2	TRBV4-1	-	CASSHEPGQGRYYGYTF
TRBJ1-2	TRBV7-9	-	CASSPRVGGSVVYGYTF
TRBJ1-2	TRBV28	-	CASSHRGHSNYGYTF
TRBJ1-2	TRBV6-1	-	CASSDPGQLYSYGYTF
TRBJ2-1	TRBV4-3	-	CASSQDDFGGVPYNEQFF
TRBJ2-7	TRBV7-8	-	CASSDRISSYEQYF
TRBJ2-7	TRBV6-5	-	CASGLAGGPYEQYF
TRBJ1-4	TRBV7-9	-	CASSLAYRGGTNEKLFF
TRBJ2-2	TRBV4-1	few	CASSQYPAGGGTGELFF